This T cell receptor (beta chain) was observed in a study of a mutant IDH1 vaccine in newly diagnosed glioma. The time point is: week 23, last vaccination. Mutant IDH1 20-mer peptide, at 300 ug, made up each vaccine dose, with topical imiquimod. This CDR3 region has 15 residues. Looked up from germline, CDR1 is MNHEY and CDR2 is SMNVEV (reference sequence). The V end was cut by 4 bases, the J end by 7 bases, with 19 bases between. A word on this clone: Its antigen is as yet unknown.

Sequenced by immunoSEQ multiplex PCR; TCRdb stores in-frame clones only, minus some. The sample comprises tens of thousands of clones, roughly 84% of which are singletons, and 13% rests with the top ten. This receptor was taken from a man younger than 30 with glioma. Material: PBMCs, obtained from a glioma patient whose treatment included an IDH1 peptide vaccine. The chain combines TRBV27 with TRBJ1-2; D not certain. DNA for the CDR3: TGTGCCAGCAGTTACATTAGTTCAGATCTTGGTGGCTACACCTTC. This sequence encodes CASSYISSDLGGYTF.